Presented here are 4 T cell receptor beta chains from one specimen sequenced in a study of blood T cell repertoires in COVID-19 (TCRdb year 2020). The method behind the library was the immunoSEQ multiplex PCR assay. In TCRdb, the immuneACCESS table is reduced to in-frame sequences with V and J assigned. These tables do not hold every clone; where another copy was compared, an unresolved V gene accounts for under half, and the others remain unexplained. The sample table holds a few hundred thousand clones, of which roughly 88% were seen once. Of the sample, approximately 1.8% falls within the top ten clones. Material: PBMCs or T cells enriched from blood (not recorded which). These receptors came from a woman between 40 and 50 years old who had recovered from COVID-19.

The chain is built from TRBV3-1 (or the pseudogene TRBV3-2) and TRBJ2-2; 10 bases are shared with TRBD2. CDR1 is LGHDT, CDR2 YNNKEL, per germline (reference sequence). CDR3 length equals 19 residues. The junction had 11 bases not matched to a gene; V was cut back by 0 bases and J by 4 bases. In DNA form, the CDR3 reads TGTGCCAGCAGCCAAGATCGAGCGGGAGGGCCCACGAGCACCGGGGAGCTGTTTTTT. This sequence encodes CASSQDRAGGPTSTGELFF.

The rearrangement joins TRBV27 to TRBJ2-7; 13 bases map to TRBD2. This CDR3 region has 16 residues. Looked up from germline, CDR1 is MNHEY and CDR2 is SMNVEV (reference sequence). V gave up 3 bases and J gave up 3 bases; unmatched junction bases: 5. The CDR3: CASSLGGLAGYYEQYF. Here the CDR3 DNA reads TGTGCCAGCAGTTTGGGGGGACTAGCGGGATACTACGAGCAGTACTTC.

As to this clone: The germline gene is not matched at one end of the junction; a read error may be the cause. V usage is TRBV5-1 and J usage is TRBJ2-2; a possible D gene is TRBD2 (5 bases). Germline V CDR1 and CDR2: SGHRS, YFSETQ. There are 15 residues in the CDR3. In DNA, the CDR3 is TGCGCCAGCAGCTTGGGGTCGGGGAACCCCGGGGAGCTGTTTTTT. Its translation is CASSLGSGNPGELFF.

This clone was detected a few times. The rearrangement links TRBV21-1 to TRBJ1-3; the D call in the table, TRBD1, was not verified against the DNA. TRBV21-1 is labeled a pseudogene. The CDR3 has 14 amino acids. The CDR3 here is CASTGSEVGNTIYF. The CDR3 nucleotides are TGTGCCAGCACAGGGTCAGAGGTTGGGAACACCATATATTTT.